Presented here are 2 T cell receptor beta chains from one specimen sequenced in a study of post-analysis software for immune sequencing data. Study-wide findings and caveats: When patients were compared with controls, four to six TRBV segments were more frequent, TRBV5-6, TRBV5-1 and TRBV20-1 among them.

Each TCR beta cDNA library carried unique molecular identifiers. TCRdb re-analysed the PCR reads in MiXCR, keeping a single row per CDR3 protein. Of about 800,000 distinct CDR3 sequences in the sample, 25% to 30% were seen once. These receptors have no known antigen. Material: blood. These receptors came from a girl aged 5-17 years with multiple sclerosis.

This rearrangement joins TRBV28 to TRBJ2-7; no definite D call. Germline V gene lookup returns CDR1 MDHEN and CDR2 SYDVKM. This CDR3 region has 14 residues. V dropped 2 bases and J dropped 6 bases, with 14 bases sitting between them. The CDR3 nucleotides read TGTGCCAGCAGTTTAACGGGCGACGGAGTCGAGCAGTACTTC. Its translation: CASSLTGDGVEQYF.

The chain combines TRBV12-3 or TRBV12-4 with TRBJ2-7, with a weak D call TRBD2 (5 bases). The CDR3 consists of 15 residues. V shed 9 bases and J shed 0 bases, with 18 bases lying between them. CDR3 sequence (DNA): TGTGCCAGTCAACTCGGGCGGGCCTTCTCCTACGAGCAGTACTTC. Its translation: CASQLGRAFSYEQYF.